This T cell receptor (beta chain) came from a study of graft-versus-host responses after intestinal transplantation. Broader study findings: In patients with graft-donor T cell macrochimerism, allograft graft-versus-host to host-versus-graft clonal ratios were high.

Repertoires were generated with immunoSEQ multiplex PCR, while TCRdb's copy carries only in-frame clones and drops some. Of more than 12,000 clones listed, 25% to 35% were seen once; the top ten hold around 4%. This clone was recorded a few times. The trim removed 2 bases at V and 4 bases at J, leaving 7 bases unmatched. The CDR3 is 15 residues long. Germline V gene lookup returns CDR1 SGHNT and CDR2 YYREEE (reference sequence). The receptor comes from a human patient who received an intestinal transplant. The V and J genes are TRBV5-4 and TRBJ2-7; TRBD1 aligns across 9 bases. Source: alloreactive CD4+ T cells from a mixed lymphocyte reaction culture, taken before intestinal transplant. Indicated subset: CFSE-low proliferating T cells sorted from roughly six-day pre-transplant mixed lymphocyte reaction (GvH or HvG direction). CDR3 bases: TGTGCCAGCAGCTTTCCCGGGACAGGGCAGTACGAGCAGTACTTC. It specifies CASSFPGTGQYEQYF. Complete variable domain (other parts from reference TRBV5-4 and TRBJ2-7): ETGVTQSPTHLIKTRGQQVTLRCSSQSGHNTVSWYQQALGQGPQFIFQYYREEENGRGNFPPRFSGLQFPNYSSELNVNALELDDSALYLCASSFPGTGQYEQYFGPGTRLTVT.